This is a list of T cell receptor beta chains from one sample in a study of blood T cell repertoires in COVID-19. The protocol was immunoSEQ multiplex PCR, while the TCRdb copy is restricted to in-frame clones and leaves out a portion. The data hold a few hundred thousand clones, with more than 70% observed a single time. The sample taken for sequencing was peripheral blood. These receptors all come from a woman aged 45-59 years with COVID-19, enrolled during active disease. CDR3s include the opening cysteine and the closing phenylalanine or tryptophan. The order of the fields is D gene, clone size, J gene, V gene, CDR3 DNA, CDR3 protein. The D gene is left open where the match is weak. A row's size may be missing; if present it is once, few, many or a size class.

- - TRBJ1-2 TRBV2 TGTGCCAGCACTAGATCAGGGTCCTCACTGAGGAGCTATGGCTACACCTTC CASTRSGSSLRSYGYTF
- - TRBJ2-4 TRBV6-6 TGTGCCAGCAGTTACTCCTCAGGGCTAGCCAAAAACATTCAGTACTTC CASSYSSGLAKNIQYF
TRBD1 - TRBJ2-3 TRBV11-3 TGTGCCAGCAGCTCGGGACAGGGCGAGACAGATACGCAGTATTTT CASSSGQGETDTQYF
TRBD2 - TRBJ2-3 TRBV5-1 TGCGCCAGCAGCTTGGAACGGGGCGGGGGGGCCACAGATACGCAGTATTTT CASSLERGGGATDTQYF
TRBD2 - TRBJ2-3 TRBV5-1 TGCGCCAGCAGCTCCGCCCTTACCGGGACTAGCGGACATACGCAGTATTTT CASSSALTGTSGHTQYF
- - TRBJ1-4 TRBV7-8 TGTGCCAGCGGCCCCCGGTTTAACGAAAAACTGTTTTTT CASGPRFNEKLFF
- - TRBJ1-4 TRBV28 TGTGCCAGCAGTCCCGGGGGGACGGTTGAAAAACTGTTTTTT CASSPGGTVEKLFF
- - TRBJ2-7 TRBV3-1/TRBV3-2 TGTGCCAGCAGCCCGGACGGGAGCTCCTACGAGCAGTACTTC CASSPDGSSYEQYF
- - TRBJ1-5 TRBV12-3/TRBV12-4 TGTGTTGGGGGGAATAGCAATCAGCCCCAGCATTTT CVGGNSNQPQHF
TRBD2 - TRBJ2-1 TRBV30 TGTGCCTGGACTAGCGGGGGGGCCCTGAATGAGCAGTTCTTC CAWTSGGALNEQFF
- - TRBJ2-7 TRBV9 TGTGCCAGCAGCGTAGGTGCAGGGTCGGTCTCCTACGAGCAGTACTTC CASSVGAGSVSYEQYF
- - TRBJ2-7 TRBV27 TGTGCCAGCTCAGGGGGGCGGGGGGTTATCTACGAGCAGTACTTC CASSGGRGVIYEQYF
TRBD1 once TRBJ2-7 TRBV6-5 TGTGCCAGCAGTCCCCGGGACAGGGGCTACGAGCAGTACTTC CASSPRDRGYEQYF
TRBD1 - TRBJ2-5 TRBV5-1 TGCGCCAGCAGCTTGACCCCTTGGACAGGGGTAAGCCAGGGTCAGTACTTC CASSLTPWTGVSQGQYF
TRBD1 - TRBJ1-2 TRBV19 TGTGCCAGTAGCTGGTTCACAGGGGGCTGGACCTACACCTTC CASSWFTGGWTYTF
- - TRBJ2-7 TRBV7-6 TGTGCCAGCAGCTTGTGGCAGGGTGACTACGAGCAGTACTTC CASSLWQGDYEQYF
TRBD1 once TRBJ1-2 TRBV9 TGTGCCAGCAGCGCCGGACAGGGGGCAAATGGCTACACCTTC CASSAGQGANGYTF
- - TRBJ2-7 TRBV5-1 TGCGCCAGCAGCGAGGGGGTCTCCTACGAGCAGTACTTC CASSEGVSYEQYF
- - TRBJ1-2 TRBV28 TGTGCCAGCCTCGCGAACTATGGCTACACCTTC CASLANYGYTF
TRBD1 - TRBJ1-1 TRBV6-5 TGTGCCAGCAGTTTCCACAGGGGGCAGGGGAACACTGAAGCTTTCTTT CASSFHRGQGNTEAFF
TRBD2 - TRBJ2-7 TRBV4-2 TGTGCCAGCAGCCAAGGGGGGGGTTCCTACGAGCAGTACTTC CASSQGGGSYEQYF
- - TRBJ2-3 TRBV19 TGTGCCACCCTCGGGTCCAGCACAGATACGCAGTATTTT CATLGSSTDTQYF
- - TRBJ1-3 TRBV4-1 TGCGCCAGCAGGGCCAGGGTTTACTCTGGAAACACCATATATTTT CASRARVYSGNTIYF
- - TRBJ2-3 TRBV2 TGTGCCAGCAGTGTTAAAGCTAGCACAGATACGCAGTATTTT CASSVKASTDTQYF
TRBD1 - TRBJ1-2 TRBV29-1 TGCAGCGTTGAAAGGACAGGGGGTCCTGGCTACACCTTC CSVERTGGPGYTF
- few TRBJ1-4 TRBV29-1 TGCAGCGTTGATGAGTCGGGCGGTCCCGGGGAACTGTTTTTT CSVDESGGPGELFF
- - TRBJ1-5 TRBV18 TGTGCCAGCTCACCTTCCGGAGGGCAGCCCCAGCATTTT CASSPSGGQPQHF
- - TRBJ1-1 TRBV30 TGTGCCTGGAGCGCGGGCGAGATGAACACTGAAGCTTTCTTT CAWSAGEMNTEAFF
- once TRBJ2-7 TRBV7-2 TGTGCCAGCAGCTTGGGAGCTTTAGGTGCGACATACGAGCAGTACTTC CASSLGALGATYEQYF
- - TRBJ1-2 TRBV12-3/TRBV12-4 TGTGCCAGCAGCTTGACTGAAAACTATGGCTACACCTTC CASSLTENYGYTF
- - TRBJ1-2 TRBV5-1 TGCGCCAGCAGCTTGCCGGGAGGTGTGAGTGGCTACACCTTC CASSLPGGVSGYTF
TRBD2 - TRBJ2-3 TRBV7-9 TGTGCCAGCAGCCCTAGCGGGGGCAGGGATACGCAGTATTTT CASSPSGGRDTQYF
- - TRBJ2-3 TRBV9 TGTGCCAGCAGCGGGGGCGCGGTCACAGATACGCAGTATTTT CASSGGAVTDTQYF
TRBD1 - TRBJ2-1 TRBV24-1 TGTGCCACCAGTGATTCGCGGGACAGGCCTGGGGAGCAGTTCTTC CATSDSRDRPGEQFF
- - TRBJ1-2 TRBV11-2 TGTGCCAGCAGCTTAGGAGTTGGGCAGGGTGGCTATGGCTACACCTTC CASSLGVGQGGYGYTF
TRBD2 - TRBJ2-1 TRBV5-1 TGCGCCAGCAGCCCCAGCGGGGGAGGGCGCAATGAGCAGTTCTTC CASSPSGGGRNEQFF
TRBD2 - TRBJ2-3 TRBV19 TGTGCCAGTAGTATTAGGATTAGCGGGTGGACAAGCACAGATACGCAGTATTTT CASSIRISGWTSTDTQYF
- - TRBJ2-1 TRBV11-3 TGTGCCAGCAGCTTAGGGGGCGCATCGGATGAGCAGTTCTTC CASSLGGASDEQFF
- once TRBJ1-4 TRBV2 TGTGCCAGCAGGGAGGCTCGAGGGCATGAAAAACTGTTTTTT CASREARGHEKLFF
- - TRBJ1-5 TRBV11-2 TGTGCCAGCAGCTCGTATTCCTCGGGCAATCAGCCCCAGCATTTT CASSSYSSGNQPQHF
- - TRBJ1-1 TRBV6-1 TGTGCCAGCAGTGATAGGGCAGGGGATGATGCAGCTTTCTTT CASSDRAGDDAAFF
TRBD2 - TRBJ2-5 TRBV9 TGTGCCAGCAGCGTAGGTAATAGCGGGGGCCAAGAGACCCAGTACTTC CASSVGNSGGQETQYF
- - TRBJ1-5 TRBV29-1 TGCAGCGTTGCCACAGGTACTGGACAGCCCCAGCATTTT CSVATGTGQPQHF
- few TRBJ1-5 TRBV19 TGTGCCAGTAGTATAAGGGGTCGAGCCAGGAATCAGCCCCAGCATTTT CASSIRGRARNQPQHF
- - TRBJ2-7 TRBV6-2/TRBV6-3 TGTGCCAGCAGTCGGGACACCTCCTACGAGCAGTACTTC CASSRDTSYEQYF
- - TRBJ1-1 TRBV2 TGTGCCAGCAGTGTGGGGGGGAGGGGACCTGAAGCTTTCTTT CASSVGGRGPEAFF
- - TRBJ1-4 TRBV19 TGTGCCAGTAGAGACAGCTTTAATGAAAAACTGTTTTTT CASRDSFNEKLFF
- - TRBJ1-3 TRBV29-1 TGCAGCGCCCAACGAGGCTCTGGAAACACCATATATTTT CSAQRGSGNTIYF
- once TRBJ1-1 TRBV5-1 TGCGCCAGCAGCAGGGGACACTCCCTAAACACTGAAGCTTTCTTT CASSRGHSLNTEAFF
- - TRBJ2-6 TRBV9 TGTGCCAGCAGCCTCAGCGACAGTTCTGGGGCCAACGTCCTGACTTTC CASSLSDSSGANVLTF
- - TRBJ1-5 TRBV3-1/TRBV3-2 TGTGCCAGCAGCCAAGGTTTATACGGCTCGTCGGGAACGCCCCAGCATTTT CASSQGLYGSSGTPQHF
- few TRBJ1-2 TRBV5-1 TGCGCCAGCAGCTTGGGGGGCGGAAGCAACTATGGCTACACCTTC CASSLGGGSNYGYTF